These 11 T cell receptor beta chains share one sample of origin, sequenced in a study of long-term antiretroviral therapy in people with HIV. The assay used was immunoSEQ (version v3.0), run at survey level. Sequenced by immunoSEQ multiplex PCR; TCRdb stores in-frame clones only, minus some. The sample has about 33,000 clones, over 65% seen once. Sequenced material: unsorted PBMCs, taken 2 years after starting antiretroviral therapy. Source of these receptors: a woman in her fifties or sixties with HIV.

This clone is a singleton in its sample. CDR3 protein: CAWRNVASGRDYNEQFF. The CDR3 bases are TGTGCCTGGAGGAATGTTGCTTCGGGGAGAGATTACAATGAGCAGTTCTTC. The chain uses TRBV30 and TRBJ2-1; TRBD2 might be the D (5 bases). Germline CDR1 is GTSNPN and CDR2 is SVGIG (reference sequence). Trimming left V 3 bases short and J 4 bases short, with 22 bases between. The CDR3 is made up of 17 amino acids.

A few counts support this clone. The chain recombines TRBV11-2 with TRBJ2-1; D gene unclear. Germline assignment: CDR1 SGHAT and CDR2 FQNNGV. There are 11 residues in the CDR3. With 5 bases removed from V and 2 bases from J, the gap between germline ends came to 1 base. CDR3 protein: CASSPYNEQFF. The CDR3 DNA sequence: TGTGCCAGCAGCCCCTACAATGAGCAGTTCTTC.

This chain links TRBV5-1 with TRBJ1-3; D ambiguous. This CDR3 spans 15 amino acids. Deletions cut 4 bases from V and 0 bases from J, with 11 bases between. Looked up from germline, CDR1 is SGHRS and CDR2 is YFSETQ. Here the CDR3 DNA reads TGCGCCAGCAGCCCCGGGCCTCTCTCTGGAAACACCATATATTTT. Protein: CASSPGPLSGNTIYF.

The rearrangement uses TRBV5-4 and TRBJ1-1; a possible D gene is TRBD1 (6 bases). The V gene lost 2 bases and the J gene lost 1 base, with 9 bases spanning the gap. The CDR3 contains 14 residues. Germline lookup yields CDR1 SGHNT and CDR2 YYREEE (reference sequence). The CDR3 nucleotides are TGTGCCAGCAGCTTCGGGGGCCGGAACACTGAAGCTTTCTTT. Translated: CASSFGGRNTEAFF.

A few counts support this clone. CDR3 sequence: CAWSFGAYGYTF. The CDR3 coding sequence is TGTGCCTGGAGTTTCGGGGCCTATGGCTACACCTTC. The chain uses TRBV30 and TRBJ1-2; TRBD1 might be the D (5 bases). Germline lookup yields CDR1 GTSNPN and CDR2 SVGIG (reference sequence). This CDR3 is built from 12 residues. V was trimmed by 2 bases and J by 4 bases, leaving 8 bases between them.

In this sample, this clone turned up a few times. The chain links TRBV30 to TRBJ1-2; D unresolved. Germline CDR1 GTSNPN, CDR2 SVGIG (reference sequence). Trimming removed 0 bases from V and 7 bases from J, with 12 bases in between. The CDR3 is 13 residues long. The CDR3 reads CAWSVAGRTGYTF. Written as DNA, the CDR3 is TGTGCCTGGAGTGTAGCGGGCAGAACTGGCTACACCTTC.

The V and J genes are TRBV18 and TRBJ1-1; D not certain. The V end lost 3 bases, the J end lost 2 bases, and 7 bases lay between the germline ends. Germline CDR1 KGHSH, CDR2 LQKENI. This CDR3 has 13 residues. The CDR3 protein is CASSPDLNTEAFF. The CDR3 nucleotides read TGTGCCAGCTCACCCGACCTTAACACTGAAGCTTTCTTT. Full variable domain (rest looked up from reference TRBV18 and TRBJ1-1): NAGVMQNPRHLVRRRGQEARLRCSPMKGHSHVYWYRQLPEEGLKFMVYLQKENIIDESGMPKERFSAEFPKEGPSILRIQQVVRGDSAAYFCASSPDLNTEAFFGQGTRLTVV.

This chain links TRBV7-2 with TRBJ2-7; 9 nucleotides line up with TRBD2. V gave up 5 bases and J gave up 2 bases; unmatched junction bases: 7. Germline-derived CDR1 and CDR2 are SGHTA and FQGNSA. This CDR3 spans 15 amino acids. The CDR3 nucleotides are TGTGCCAGCAGCCCGGCAGCGGGGGGTCCCTACGAGCAGTACGTC. Translating it yields CASSPAAGGPYEQYV.

The chain combines TRBV2 with TRBJ2-5; 11 bases are shared with TRBD1. CDR1 SNHLY and CDR2 FYNNEI come from the germline V gene. This CDR3 has 13 residues. Trimming at V came to 7 bases and at J to 5 bases, leaving 3 bases not matched to a gene. The CDR3 loop is CASIRDRGETQYF. CDR3 DNA sequence: TGTGCCAGCATTCGGGACAGGGGGGAGACCCAGTACTTC.

The chain links TRBV27 to TRBJ2-3; tentatively, D is TRBD1 or TRBD2 (5 bases each). CDR1 and CDR2 (germline): MNHEY, SMNVEV (reference sequence). V was shortened by 5 bases and J by 1 base, with 13 bases between the two germline ends. The CDR3 has 15 amino acids. The CDR3 reads CASSLSWGRTDTQYF. The CDR3 DNA reads TGTGCCAGCAGTCTAAGTTGGGGACGCACAGATACGCAGTATTTT.

In its sample, this clone was seen once. V usage is TRBV7-3 and J usage is TRBJ2-1; 9 nucleotides line up with TRBD2. V trimming: 5 bases; J trimming: 5 bases; junction bases outside the gene matches: 4. CDR1 SGHTA and CDR2 FQGTGA come from the germline V gene. There are 14 residues in the CDR3. CDR3 in DNA: TGTGCCAGCAGCCACTCTAGCGGGAACAATGAGCAGTTCTTC. The encoded protein is CASSHSSGNNEQFF. The full variable domain, with the rest looked up from reference TRBV7-3 and TRBJ2-1, is GAGVSQTPSNKVTEKGKYVELRCDPISGHTALYWYRQSLGQGPEFLIYFQGTGAADDSGLPNDRFFAVRPEGSVSTLKIQRTERGDSAVYLCASSHSSGNNEQFFGPGTRLTVL.